This passage covers 12 T cell receptor beta chains from one sample sequenced in a study of blood T cells in healthy people across ages. For the second PCR, which ran for about 6 to 11 cycles, a sample-barcoded 5' primer and a J-beta primer mix were used. TCRdb re-called the 5' RACE reads through MiXCR, storing one row per CDR3 protein. Here the sample spans roughly 1.4 million distinct CDR3 sequences, 59% being singletons. The sample taken for sequencing was blood. The receptors come from a man between 18 and 29 years old in good health.

CDR3 sequence reads: CASSELAGAGEQYF. In DNA form, the CDR3 reads TGTGCCAGCAGCGAACTAGCGGGAGCGGGTGAGCAGTACTTC. The rearrangement uses TRBV7-9 and TRBJ2-7, with 11 bases fitting TRBD2. With 5 bases clipped from V and 7 bases from J, the junction kept 7 bases outside the gene matches. The CDR3 has 14 amino acids. CDR1 SEHNR and CDR2 FQNEAQ come from the germline V gene (reference sequence).

The rearrangement uses TRBV4-3 and TRBJ2-4; the D is unclear. The J call is doubtful: the DNA matches TRBJ2-7 better. The germline gives CDR1 LGHNA, CDR2 YSLEER. This CDR3 spans 13 amino acids. The CDR3 protein is CASQDDGRVEQYF. DNA for the CDR3: TGCGCCAGCCAAGATGATGGCCGGGTCGAGCAGTACTTC.

In this sample, this clonotype turned up once. V gene TRBV6-5 combines with J gene TRBJ1-2; D might be TRBD1 (6 bases). The CDR3 has 16 amino acids. The ends were cut back, 2 bases at V and 0 bases at J, with 13 bases in the middle. Germline assignment: CDR1 MNHEY and CDR2 SVGAGI. CDR3 in amino acids: CASSYRITGTNYGYTF. In nucleotides, the CDR3 is TGTGCCAGCAGTTACCGGATCACAGGGACTAACTATGGCTACACCTTC.

The rearrangement uses TRBV25-1 and TRBJ1-4; a weak D match, TRBD1 (5 bases). The germline V gene encodes CDR1 MGHDK and CDR2 SYGVNS. Trimming shortened V by 1 base and J by 5 bases, and 11 bases separated the two germline ends. The CDR3 sequence is 15 residues long. CDR3 sequence reads: CASSEWGRGNEKLFF. In DNA, the CDR3 is TGTGCCAGCAGTGAATGGGGACGGGGGAATGAAAAACTGTTTTTT.

CDR3 in DNA: TGCAGCGTTCAGGACAGGCAAACATACGAGCAGTACTTC. Its protein is CSVQDRQTYEQYF. The chain couples TRBV29-1 to TRBJ2-7; TRBD1 aligns across 7 bases. Germline CDR1 is SQVTM and CDR2 is ANQGSEA. This CDR3 comprises 13 residues. The junction had 8 bases not matched to a gene; V was cut back by 5 bases and J by 4 bases.

The chain recombines TRBV4-1 with TRBJ2-7; the D is unclear. Germline loops: CDR1 MGHRA, CDR2 YSYEKL. V was trimmed by 1 base and J by 0 bases, leaving 10 bases between them. The CDR3 has 15 amino acids. CDR3 DNA: TGCGCCAGCAGCCAAGTACCCGGGTTCTCCTACGAGCAGTACTTC. Residues: CASSQVPGFSYEQYF.

The V and J genes are TRBV10-1 and TRBJ2-2, with D tentatively TRBD2 (5 bases). This CDR3 is 14 amino acids long. Germline values: CDR1 WNHNN, CDR2 SYGVQD (reference sequence). Trimming pared 7 bases from V and 4 bases from J, leaving 13 bases between. CDR3 sequence (DNA): TGCGCCAGCACCGGGGTCCGGGGCACCGGGGAGCTGTTTTTT. Encoded protein: CASTGVRGTGELFF.

This clonotype was seen more than once but under ten times. CDR3 in DNA: TGTGCCAGCAGCTTAGCGAATCGGGACTACGAGCAGTACTTC. It yields the protein CASSLANRDYEQYF. The chain is built from TRBV7-2 and TRBJ2-5; D perhaps matches TRBD2 (5 bases). TRBJ2-7 matches the DNA end more closely, so the J call is doubtful. This CDR3 spans 14 amino acids. Germline V gene sequence: CDR1 SGHTA, CDR2 FQGNSA.

The chain carries TRBV20-1 and TRBJ2-1; 14 nucleotides line up with TRBD2. Per the germline V gene, CDR1 is DFQATT and CDR2 is SNEGSKA (reference sequence). The V segment lost 0 bases and the J segment 8 bases; nucleotides outside the gene matches: 6. This CDR3 is built from 16 residues. The CDR3, as DNA: TGCAGTGCTAGAGACTCGGGACTAGCGGGAGTTTATGAGCAGTTCTTC. It encodes CSARDSGLAGVYEQFF.

The chain links TRBV7-2 to TRBJ2-1; a possible D gene is TRBD2 (6 bases). The J call may not be correct, given that the DNA end is closer to TRBJ2-7. Per the germline V gene, CDR1 is SGHTA and CDR2 is FQGNSA. The CDR3 is made up of 17 amino acids. The DNA for the CDR3 is TGTGCCAGCAGCTTCGAGGTTGCAGGAGGGCCGGGGGATGAGCAGTACTTC. It encodes CASSFEVAGGPGDEQYF.

The gene calls are TRBV6-5 and TRBJ1-1; D might be TRBD1 (5 bases). V lost 2 bases, J lost 5 bases, and 12 bases lay in between. CDR3 length: 14 amino acids. The germline gives CDR1 MNHEY, CDR2 SVGAGI. As DNA, the CDR3 is TGTGCCAGCAGTTACGACAGCGGGCAGACTGAAGCTTTCTTT. Its protein is CASSYDSGQTEAFF.

The chain combines TRBV10-1 with TRBJ2-7; possible D gene TRBD2, 5 bases. This CDR3 has 14 residues. Germline lookup yields CDR1 WNHNN and CDR2 SYGVQD (reference sequence). Trimming removed 2 bases at V and 7 bases at J, with 15 bases between. The CDR3 sequence: CASSESKSTGEQYF. CDR3 DNA sequence: TGCGCCAGCAGTGAGAGTAAGTCGACGGGAGAGCAGTACTTC.